This TCR beta chain emerged from a study of early T cells in non-severe SARS-CoV-2 infection. There are a few counts of this clonotype. One entry per CDR3 protein results from TCRdb running MiXCR on the 5' RACE reads. Of 55,000 to 65,000 distinct CDR3 sequences in the sample, about 8.9% were seen once. The sequence derives from an adult who was a healthcare worker with PCR-confirmed SARS-CoV-2 infection or an uninfected control (not recorded which). Sample: whole blood.

CDR3 in DNA: TGCGCCAGCAGCCCATCCCCGGGACAGGGCCTGCCCTACGAGCAGTACTTC. Translating gives CASSPSPGQGLPYEQYF. The chain combines TRBV4-1 with TRBJ2-7; 9 bases map to TRBD1. The V gene's germline CDR1 is MGHRA and CDR2 YSYEKL. The V segment lost 4 bases and the J segment 2 bases; nucleotides outside the gene matches: 12. CDR3 length: 17 amino acids.